These T cell receptor beta chains were read from a single sample in a study of OX40 agonist ivuxolimab in advanced cancers. The protocol was immunoSEQ multiplex PCR, while the TCRdb copy is restricted to in-frame clones and leaves out a portion. The data contain about 80,000 clones, approximately 92% of them singletons. Sequenced material: CD4+ or CD8+ T cells sorted from blood, taken in a trial of the OX40 agonist ivuxolimab. The receptors derive from an adult with an advanced solid tumor such as melanoma, head and neck, liver or kidney cancer. Both conserved end residues are part of each CDR3. D genes are given only for firm matches. Only some rows state a clone size, as once, few, many or a class for expanded clones.

v_call	d_call	j_call	clone_size	cdr3_aa	cdr3_nt
TRBV19	NA	TRBJ2-5	NA	CASRQAGVGTQYF	TGTGCCAGTAGGCAGGCCGGTGTAGGGACCCAGTACTTC
TRBV7-2	TRBD1	TRBJ1-4	NA	CASSPTGTNEKLFF	TGTGCCAGCAGCCCGACAGGGACTAATGAAAAACTGTTTTTT
TRBV18	TRBD1	TRBJ1-1	NA	CASSPQGAQTEAFF	TGTGCCAGCTCACCACAGGGGGCCCAGACTGAAGCTTTCTTT
TRBV19	NA	TRBJ1-5	NA	CASSMPMQPQHF	TGTGCCAGTAGTATGCCCATGCAGCCCCAGCATTTT
TRBV27	NA	TRBJ1-5	once	CASSLSAQSNQPQHF	TGTGCCAGCAGTTTATCAGCACAGAGCAATCAGCCCCAGCATTTT
TRBV7-7	NA	TRBJ2-4	NA	CASSLAQLARVQYF	TGTGCCAGCAGCTTAGCGCAGTTAGCTCGAGTTCAGTACTTC
TRBV6-4	TRBD2	TRBJ2-1	once	CASSDSPSGVYNEQFF	TGTGCCAGCAGTGACTCGCCTAGCGGGGTCTACAATGAGCAGTTCTTC
TRBV5-1	NA	TRBJ1-5	NA	CASSFGGGGSQPQHF	TGCGCCAGCAGCTTTGGAGGGGGTGGGAGTCAGCCCCAGCATTTT
TRBV28	NA	TRBJ1-4	NA	CASSISTNEKLFF	TGTGCCAGCAGTATTTCAACTAATGAAAAACTGTTTTTT
TRBV9	NA	TRBJ1-6	NA	CASSVGVSLDSPLHF	TGTGCCAGCAGCGTAGGGGTCAGTCTCGATTCACCCCTCCACTTT
TRBV28	NA	TRBJ2-7	NA	CATLSTGTYEQYF	TGTGCCACCCTATCCACAGGAACCTACGAGCAGTACTTC
TRBV28	TRBD1	TRBJ2-2	once	CASRWDRESTGELFF	TGTGCCAGCAGGTGGGACAGGGAGTCCACCGGGGAGCTGTTTTTT
TRBV28	TRBD2	TRBJ2-1	few	CASSSSLGLAGGGAYNEQFF	TGTGCCAGCAGCTCCTCCCTGGGACTGGCGGGAGGGGGGGCCTACAATGAGCAGTTCTTC
TRBV2	TRBD1	TRBJ1-2	NA	CASRTGTGVRNYGYTF	TGTGCCAGCAGAACCGGGACAGGGGTTCGGAACTATGGCTACACCTTC